The 31 T cell receptor beta chains presented below share a single source sample, sequenced in a study of shared clonotypes between healthy human individuals. TCRdb keeps only in-frame clones here, not all; method: immunoSEQ multiplex PCR. The table records fewer than 800,000 clones, 92% of them present only once. CD8 cells classed as naive were CD45RO-negative and positively selected for CCR7, excluding terminally differentiated effector memory CD45RA+ cells. What was sequenced was naive CD8+ T cells sorted from blood. Receptors were obtained from a man aged 30 to 45 in good health.

J is TRBJ2-5 and V is TRBV7-9; 7 positions match TRBD2. The V segment lost 1 base and the J segment 2 bases; nucleotides outside the gene matches: 10. CDR1 and CDR2 (germline): SEHNR, FQNEAQ (reference sequence). The CDR3 is 17 residues long. CDR3 loop: CASSLEAGGLGQETQYF. Here the CDR3 DNA reads TGTGCCAGCAGCTTAGAGGCAGGCGGACTAGGGCAAGAGACCCAGTACTTC.

The chain couples TRBV7-8 to TRBJ2-6; no definite D call. The CDR3 runs 15 residues. Trimming pared 5 bases from V and 0 bases from J, leaving 8 bases between. Germline CDR1 is SGHVS and CDR2 is FQNEAQ. The CDR3 DNA is TGTGCCAGCAGCCCTGGGCCCTCTGGGGCCAACGTCCTGACTTTC. This encodes CASSPGPSGANVLTF.

The chain joins TRBV11-2 to TRBJ2-1; D is unresolved. V was pared by 6 bases and J by 7 bases, with 13 bases between. The CDR3 loop spans 13 amino acids. Germline lookup yields CDR1 SGHAT and CDR2 FQNNGV. The CDR3 spells CASRPSVGNEQFF. Here the CDR3 DNA reads TGTGCCAGCAGGCCCTCCGTGGGAAATGAGCAGTTCTTC.

This chain connects TRBV4-1 to TRBJ2-7, with D tentatively TRBD2 (6 bases). CDR1 is MGHRA and CDR2 is YSYEKL in the germline V gene. This CDR3 comprises 15 residues. V lost 1 base to trimming and J lost 3 bases, with 13 bases between them. The DNA for the CDR3 is TGCGCCAGCAGCCAAGTTCCGGGCGGGGACTACGAGCAGTACTTC. Residues: CASSQVPGGDYEQYF.

V and J are TRBV27 and TRBJ2-1; tentative D call: TRBD1 (5 bases). Germline lookup yields CDR1 MNHEY and CDR2 SMNVEV (reference sequence). V was pared by 5 bases and J by 1 base, with 12 bases between. There are 15 residues in the CDR3. The CDR3 loop reads CASSPLAGSYNEQFF. DNA of the CDR3: TGTGCCAGCAGTCCCTTAGCAGGGTCCTACAATGAGCAGTTCTTC.

The gene calls are TRBV7-9 and TRBJ2-3, with 14 positions matching TRBD2. This CDR3 has 16 amino acids. Germline CDR1 is SEHNR and CDR2 is FQNEAQ (reference sequence). The V segment lost 4 bases and the J segment 4 bases; nucleotides outside the gene matches: 4. This chain's CDR3 is CASSSETSGRADTQYF. CDR3 coding DNA: TGTGCCAGCAGCTCTGAGACTAGCGGGAGGGCAGATACGCAGTATTTT.

The V call is TRBV27, the J call TRBJ2-3, with D possibly matching TRBD2 (5 bases). Germline CDR1 and CDR2: MNHEY and SMNVEV (reference sequence). The CDR3 sequence is 13 residues long. V gave up 5 bases and J gave up 3 bases, with 9 bases separating them. DNA for the CDR3: TGTGCCAGCAGTCGGGGAACTACAGATACGCAGTATTTT. This codes for CASSRGTTDTQYF.

The chain carries TRBV28 and TRBJ2-7; D could derive from TRBD1 or TRBD2 (5 bases each). V was cut by 2 bases and J by 4 bases, with 12 bases left in between. Looked up from germline, CDR1 is MDHEN and CDR2 is SYDVKM. CDR3 length: 14 residues. Here the CDR3 DNA reads TGTGCCAGCAGTTTAGGGGGTCAGATTTACGAGCAGTACTTC. This sequence encodes CASSLGGQIYEQYF.

V and J are TRBV6-4 and TRBJ1-2, with TRBD1 as a possible D gene (5 bases). Germline CDR1 is MRHNA and CDR2 is SNTAGT. This CDR3 has 17 residues. Trimming stripped 5 bases from V and 4 bases from J, with 23 bases between. CDR3 sequence (DNA): TGTGCCAGCAGTCCCGGTGAAGGGGAAGTACCAGGCTATGGCTACACCTTC. The encoded protein is CASSPGEGEVPGYGYTF.

V gene TRBV28 combines with J gene TRBJ2-7; tentatively, D is TRBD2 (5 bases). This CDR3 is built from 13 residues. Germline CDR1 MDHEN, CDR2 SYDVKM. V lost 4 bases and J 6 bases, leaving 13 bases between the germline ends. DNA for the CDR3: TGTGCCAGCAGTTCCGGACTGCCCACCGAGCAGTACTTC. The encoded protein is CASSSGLPTEQYF.

The J gene is TRBJ1-2, the V gene TRBV7-8, with 11 bases fitting TRBD1. This CDR3 contains 12 residues. The V and J ends lost 8 bases and 6 bases, in that order; junction bases with no gene match: 2. Germline V CDR1 and CDR2: SGHVS, FQNEAQ. Here the CDR3 DNA reads TGTGCCAGCCGGGACAGGGGGGATGGCTACACCTTC. Protein: CASRDRGDGYTF.

A single count supports this clone. The rearrangement joins TRBV14 to TRBJ2-1; 7 bases are shared with TRBD2. V trimming: 0 bases; J trimming: 1 base; junction bases outside the gene matches: 18. Germline CDR1 reads SGHDN; CDR2 reads FVKESK. The CDR3 has 21 residues. CDR3 region: CASSQDPDWWSGNFSYNEQFF. The CDR3 region has the DNA TGTGCCAGCAGCCAAGACCCGGACTGGTGGAGCGGGAACTTTTCCTACAATGAGCAGTTCTTC.

The V and J genes are TRBV4-3 and TRBJ2-2; D not resolved. The germline V gene has CDR1 LGHNA and CDR2 YSLEER. Trimming removed 0 bases from V and 4 bases from J, with 18 bases in between. The CDR3 runs 18 residues. CDR3 coding DNA: TGCGCCAGCAGCCAAGATCTGAGTGGCGTCAGAAGCACCGGGGAGCTGTTTTTT. Its protein is CASSQDLSGVRSTGELFF.

The rearrangement links TRBV7-9 to TRBJ2-7, with D unclear. The V and J ends lost 5 bases and 0 bases respectively, with 11 bases between them. The CDR3 length is 14 residues. The germline V gene has CDR1 SEHNR and CDR2 FQNEAQ (reference sequence). The CDR3: CASSQTGVSYEQYF. The CDR3 DNA reads TGTGCCAGCAGCCAAACGGGCGTCTCCTACGAGCAGTACTTC.

This chain uses TRBV27 with TRBJ2-1, with 7 bases aligning to TRBD2. CDR1 and CDR2 from the germline V gene are MNHEY and SMNVEV (reference sequence). The CDR3 has 16 residues. V was pared by 2 bases and J by 4 bases, with 8 bases of the junction left unmatched. The CDR3 here is CASSLMAGAGYNEQFF. The CDR3 DNA is TGTGCCAGCAGTTTAATGGCGGGAGCGGGGTACAATGAGCAGTTCTTC.

The chain is built from TRBV19 and TRBJ2-1; 8 nucleotides match TRBD1. V was clipped by 3 bases and J by 3 bases; unmatched bases: 4. The germline gives CDR1 LNHDA, CDR2 SQIVND (reference sequence). The CDR3 extends over 15 amino acids. CDR3 bases: TGTGCCAGTAGTATTCGGACAGGGATCTACAATGAGCAGTTCTTC. This translates into CASSIRTGIYNEQFF.

V is TRBV5-5 and J is TRBJ2-2, with D possibly being TRBD1 (5 bases). Germline CDR1 reads SGHKS; CDR2 reads YYEKEE (reference sequence). This CDR3 is built from 14 residues. Trimming left V 1 base short and J 5 bases short, with 9 bases between. CDR3 bases: TGTGCCAGCAGCTTGTACCAGGGAACCGGGGAGCTGTTTTTT. This gives the protein CASSLYQGTGELFF.

V and J are TRBV9 and TRBJ2-1; the match to TRBD1 covers 10 bases. This CDR3 has 16 residues. With V trimmed by 0 bases and J by 6 bases, 6 bases remained unmatched. Per germline, CDR1 SGDLS and CDR2 YYNGEE. This CDR3 is CASSVAGGTGVNEQFF. The CDR3 DNA reads as TGTGCCAGCAGCGTAGCTGGAGGGACAGGGGTCAATGAGCAGTTCTTC. The full variable domain, in which reference TRBV9 and TRBJ2-1 provide the parts outside the CDR3, is DSGVTQTPKHLITATGQRVTLRCSPRSGDLSVYWYQQSLDQGLQFLIQYYNGEERAKGNILERFSAQQFPDLHSELNLSSLELGDSALYFCASSVAGGTGVNEQFFGPGTRLTVL.

The chain couples TRBV5-1 to TRBJ2-7; maybe TRBD1 (5 bases). Germline lookup yields CDR1 SGHRS and CDR2 YFSETQ. This CDR3 is built from 14 residues. Trimming shortened V by 0 bases and J by 2 bases, and 9 bases separated the two germline ends. The CDR3 DNA sequence: TGCGCCAGCAGCTTGGAGGAAGGGGCCTACGAGCAGTACTTC. The encoded protein is CASSLEEGAYEQYF.

This rearrangement joins TRBV25-1 to TRBJ2-7; possibly TRBD1 or TRBD2 for D (5 bases each). The germline V gene encodes CDR1 MGHDK and CDR2 SYGVNS. The CDR3 sequence is 16 residues long. V lost 4 bases to trimming and J lost 6 bases, with 22 bases between them. The CDR3 here is CASSVVGEPGALEQYF. The CDR3 DNA reads TGTGCCAGCAGTGTTGTTGGGGAACCCGGGGCGCTCGAGCAGTACTTC.

The CDR3 DNA follows: TGTGCCAGCAGCTTAGCGCTAGCGGGGTCCACCCAAGAGACCCAGTACTTC. This sequence encodes CASSLALAGSTQETQYF. The chain is built from TRBV7-6 and TRBJ2-5; 9 bases match TRBD2. After removal of 0 bases from V and 1 base from J, the junction contained 6 bases not matched to a gene. The CDR3 is made up of 17 amino acids. In germline, CDR1 is SGHVS, CDR2 FNYEAQ.

The V call is TRBV7-9, the J call TRBJ2-7, with D tentatively TRBD1 or TRBD2 (5 bases each). With 10 bases removed from V and 0 bases from J, the gap between germline ends came to 10 bases. The CDR3 covers 12 residues. The germline V gene has CDR1 SEHNR and CDR2 FQNEAQ (reference sequence). The CDR3 here is CATGSLSYEQYF. The DNA for the CDR3 is TGTGCCACAGGGAGTCTCTCCTACGAGCAGTACTTC.

Regarding this clone: This CDR3 is also generated by other DNA sequences in the sample. The V gene is TRBV6-1, the J gene TRBJ2-7; TRBD1 is a possible D gene (5 bases). Germline V gives CDR1 MNHNS, CDR2 SASEGT. Between the trimmed V and J ends, which lost 8 bases and 3 bases, there was a span of 11 bases. The CDR3 contains 12 residues. CDR3 in DNA: TGTGCCAGCCCGGGCGACAGCTACGAGCAGTACTTC. Protein sequence: CASPGDSYEQYF.

The chain carries TRBV19 and TRBJ2-3; 7 bases agree with TRBD1. Per germline, CDR1 LNHDA and CDR2 SQIVND (reference sequence). The V and J ends lost 5 bases and 2 bases, in that order; junction bases with no gene match: 7. The length of the CDR3 is 15 residues. CDR3 region: CASSLTQGITDTQYF. CDR3 nucleotides: TGTGCCAGTAGTCTAACACAGGGGATCACAGATACGCAGTATTTT.

The sample holds one count of this clone. The gene calls are TRBV7-8 and TRBJ2-7; D might be TRBD1 (5 bases). There are 15 residues in the CDR3. Germline-derived CDR1 and CDR2 are SGHVS and FQNEAQ. The ends were cut back, 5 bases at V and 4 bases at J, with 18 bases in the middle. Here the CDR3 reads CASSQSPGKGYEQYF. CDR3 sequence (DNA): TGTGCCAGCAGCCAAAGCCCAGGGAAAGGGTACGAGCAGTACTTC. The whole variable domain, filled in from reference TRBV7-8 and TRBJ2-7, reads GAGVSQSPRYKVAKRGQDVALRCDPISGHVSLFWYQQALGQGPEFLTYFQNEAQLDKSGLPSDRFFAERPEGSVSTLKIQRTQQEDSAVYLCASSQSPGKGYEQYFGPGTRLTVT.

This chain joins TRBV7-9 and TRBJ1-3; no reliable D call. V was shortened by 7 bases and J by 3 bases, with 4 bases between the two germline ends. CDR3 size: 11 residues. Germline V CDR1 and CDR2: SEHNR, FQNEAQ (reference sequence). CDR3 sequence: CASNDGNTIYF. The CDR3 DNA reads as TGTGCCAGCAACGATGGAAACACCATATATTTT.

The chain carries TRBV27 and TRBJ2-1, with 10 bases that match TRBD2. The CDR3 extends over 14 amino acids. After removal of 4 bases from V and 9 bases from J, the junction contained 6 bases not matched to a gene. CDR1 and CDR2 (germline): MNHEY, SMNVEV (reference sequence). The DNA of the CDR3 is TGTGCCAGCAGTTCACTAGCGGGATTGGTTGAGCAGTTCTTC. Amino acid sequence: CASSSLAGLVEQFF.

The chain combines TRBV14 with TRBJ2-3, with D possibly matching TRBD1 (6 bases). The CDR3 length is 15 residues. Trimming shortened V by 0 bases and J by 1 base, and 8 bases separated the two germline ends. CDR1 and CDR2 from the germline V gene are SGHDN and FVKESK. The DNA for the CDR3 is TGTGCCAGCAGCCAAGACCGACAGGGCACAGATACGCAGTATTTT. It is translated as CASSQDRQGTDTQYF.

The V and J genes are TRBV21-1 and TRBJ2-7; TRBD1, as called in the table, went unchecked against the DNA. TRBV21-1 is recorded as a pseudogene. This CDR3 is built from 16 residues. In DNA form, the CDR3 reads TGTGCCAGCAGCAAAGGGTGGGGCAGAGTAGGCTACGAGCAGTACTTC. Its translation is CASSKGWGRVGYEQYF.

This clone was seen once. The chain has TRBV7-6 and TRBJ2-7, with TRBD2 identical over 8 bases. The CDR3 spans 14 residues. With 4 bases clipped from V and 6 bases from J, the junction kept 8 bases outside the gene matches. Germline V gene lookup returns CDR1 SGHVS and CDR2 FNYEAQ. The CDR3 DNA reads TGTGCCAGCAGCTCAGGGACTAGTTTCCCCGAGCAGTACTTC. It encodes CASSSGTSFPEQYF.

V is TRBV28 and J is TRBJ2-2; D gene unclear. The V and J ends lost 2 bases and 1 base respectively, with 8 bases between them. This CDR3 is built from 15 residues. Per germline, CDR1 MDHEN and CDR2 SYDVKM. CDR3 nucleotide sequence: TGTGCCAGCAGTTTACGCTCGGAGAACACCGGGGAGCTGTTTTTT. It codes for CASSLRSENTGELFF.